This TCR beta chain came from a study of T cell repertoires in cytomegalovirus infection. The CDR3 is 14 amino acids. CDR1 SGHDN and CDR2 FVKESK come from the germline V gene. V was clipped by 5 bases and J by 0 bases; unmatched bases: 3. MiXCR, applied by TCRdb to the reads, yields one record per CDR3 protein. The profile shows about 230,000 distinct CDR3 sequences, 22% of them singletons. There are many counts of this clonotype. This chain joins TRBV14 and TRBJ1-1; 7 bases line up with TRBD1. This receptor was obtained from a human donor in good health (CMV status not recorded). Some clones in this sample may be carry-over from other donors' samples. Sequences were obtained from CD8+ T cells from PBMCs. DNA for the CDR3: TGTGCCAGCAGCTGGACAGGTTTGAACACTGAAGCTTTCTTT. Encoded protein: CASSWTGLNTEAFF.